The clone carrying this TCR beta chain was detected only once. This sample is drawn from a study of blood T cell repertoires in COVID-19. Authors' analysis steps: Amplification from reference gene primers served as the basis for estimated nucleated cell counts. Some clones are missing from TCRdb's copy, which holds only in-frame ones; the method was immunoSEQ multiplex PCR. V and J calls and clone size come straight from that table; D and trimming were deduced from the DNA. The repertoire has fewer than 300,000 clones, approximately 88% of them found once; the top ten carry more than 0.95%. Germline-derived CDR1 and CDR2 are SGDLS and YYNGEE. V lost 4 bases to trimming and J lost 4 bases; unmatched junction nucleotides: 8. The CDR3 is made up of 15 amino acids.

V gene TRBV9 combines with J gene TRBJ2-4; TRBD2 aligns across 7 bases. The sample taken for sequencing was PBMCs or T cells enriched from blood (not recorded which). This receptor was obtained from a woman aged 40 to 50 with acute COVID-19. For the CDR3, the DNA is TGTGCCAGCAGCCTTTACAGCGGGGAAAAAAACATTCAGTACTTC. Its protein is CASSLYSGEKNIQYF.